The 20 T cell receptor beta chains in this list originate from one sample, sequenced in a study of T cells in Graves' hyperthyroidism and ophthalmopathy. Amplification targeted TCR beta CDR3 regions from RNA transcripts. A first-round RT-PCR of the TCR CDR3 used the HTBI primer set. Each CDR3 protein is one row after TCRdb ran MiXCR on the multiplex PCR reads. The sample has about 400,000 distinct CDR3 sequences, more than 15% seen once; the top ten hold approximately 7.5%. Sequencing was done on a sample of blood. These receptors all come from a woman between 18 and 29 years old with Graves' hyperthyroidism.

The table lists this clonotype with a few counts. A much larger clone differs from this one at a single base, so this may be a read error. As the CDR3 is not closed by the conserved phenylalanine or tryptophan, this likely results from a read error. This rearrangement joins TRBV13 to TRBJ1-3; a possible D gene is TRBD1 (5 bases). The ends were cut back, 6 bases at V and 1 base at J, with 13 bases in the middle. The germline gives CDR1 PRHDT, CDR2 FYEKMQ (reference sequence). This CDR3 comprises 15 residues. For the CDR3, the DNA is TGTGCCAGCAGTCCAGGGCCGGGTTCTGGAAACACCATATATTCT. Encoded protein: CASSPGPGSGNTIYS.

This clonotype has a count of ten or more. This chain connects TRBV30 to TRBJ2-2; maybe TRBD2 (5 bases). The germline gives CDR1 GTSNPN, CDR2 SVGIG (reference sequence). CDR3 length: 13 amino acids. The V end lost 3 bases, the J end lost 7 bases, and 12 bases lay between the germline ends. This CDR3 reads CAWRTSRGGELFF. CDR3 in DNA: TGTGCCTGGAGGACATCCCGGGGCGGGGAGCTGTTTTTT. Filled out from reference TRBV30 and TRBJ2-2, the complete variable domain reads SQTIHQWPATLVQPVGSPLSLECTVEGTSNPNLYWYRQAAGRGLQLLFYSVGIGQISSEVPQNLSASRPQDRQFILSSKKLLLSDSGFYLCAWRTSRGGELFFGEGSRLTVL.

This clonotype has a count of ten or more. The rearrangement uses TRBV11-2 and TRBJ2-7; no definite D call. This CDR3 has 15 amino acids. Trimming removed 1 base at V and 2 bases at J, with 12 bases between. Germline CDR1 is SGHAT and CDR2 is FQNNGV. This CDR3 reads CASSLVGYQTYEQYF. The CDR3 DNA sequence: TGTGCCAGCAGCTTAGTGGGCTACCAAACCTACGAGCAGTACTTC.

V gene TRBV9 combines with J gene TRBJ2-7, with unresolved D. Trimming left V 4 bases short and J 5 bases short, with 16 bases between. Looked up from germline, CDR1 is SGDLS and CDR2 is YYNGEE. The CDR3 runs to 14 residues. CDR3 loop: CASSPRPLEDEQYF. As DNA, the CDR3 is TGTGCCAGCAGCCCACGGCCGCTCGAGGACGAGCAGTACTTC.

This clonotype was recorded at least ten times. The chain uses TRBV7-2 and TRBJ2-1; 10 nucleotides match TRBD2. The ends lost 7 bases at V and 7 bases at J; junction bases unmatched: 10. The CDR3 loop spans 15 amino acids. Germline lookup yields CDR1 SGHTA and CDR2 FQGNSA. For the CDR3, the DNA is TGTGCCAGCACCCCTCCTAGCGGGAGTCGAAATGAGCAGTTCTTC. It codes for CASTPPSGSRNEQFF.

This clonotype was observed a few times. This chain's CDR3 is CASSLGLPRGGPNTQYF. The CDR3 nucleotides read TGTGCCAGCAGCTTAGGCCTCCCGCGGGGGGGCCCCAATACGCAGTATTTT. The chain is built from TRBV13 and TRBJ2-3; 9 positions match TRBD2. Germline-derived CDR1 and CDR2 are PRHDT and FYEKMQ (reference sequence). Trimming removed 0 bases from V and 7 bases from J; junction bases left unmatched: 11. The CDR3 is made up of 17 amino acids.

This clonotype was found many times. The chain employs TRBV20-1 and TRBJ1-5; D is unclear. Deletions cut 0 bases from V and 2 bases from J, with 8 bases between. The CDR3 is 14 amino acids. Germline assignment: CDR1 DFQATT and CDR2 SNEGSKA (reference sequence). CDR3 DNA sequence: TGCAGTGCTAGAGAGGCGGGTCGCAATCAGCCCCAGCATTTT. Its protein is CSAREAGRNQPQHF.

This clonotype was counted many times. The chain employs TRBV27 and TRBJ2-1; D might be TRBD2 (6 bases). The V gene's germline CDR1 is MNHEY and CDR2 SMNVEV (reference sequence). V was pared by 7 bases and J by 0 bases, with 16 bases between. This CDR3 is built from 16 residues. The CDR3 region has the DNA TGTGCCAGCACCCATCGGGGGAAGGTCTCCTACAATGAGCAGTTCTTC. It is translated as CASTHRGKVSYNEQFF.

This clonotype was detected ten times or more. The chain uses TRBV3-1 and TRBJ2-7; D might be TRBD1 (6 bases). From germline, CDR1 is LGHDT and CDR2 YNNKEL (reference sequence). V gave up 3 bases and J gave up 3 bases, with 12 bases separating them. The CDR3 extends over 14 amino acids. The CDR3 nucleotides read TGTGCCAGCAGCCAGGGGGCTTCAAACTACGAGCAGTACTTC. Translated, it gives CASSQGASNYEQYF.

Turning to this clonotype: No conserved phenylalanine or tryptophan ends this CDR3, so it is likely a read error. V usage is TRBV5-1 and J usage is TRBJ1-6; D ambiguous. The CDR3 totals 15 residues. V was clipped by 4 bases and J by 7 bases, with 15 bases between them. Germline CDR1 SGHRS, CDR2 YFSETQ. DNA for the CDR3: TGCGCCAGCAGCCGATCCGGGATGCAGAATTCACCCCTCCACTCT. This codes for CASSRSGMQNSPLHS.

This clonotype has at least ten counts. The chain recombines TRBV7-9 with TRBJ2-7; TRBD1 aligns across 8 bases. This CDR3 is built from 13 residues. Germline V lookup: CDR1 SEHNR, CDR2 FQNEAQ (reference sequence). V dropped 5 bases and J dropped 3; count of bases not matched to a gene: 3. The CDR3 here is CASSRTGFYEQYF. CDR3 sequence (DNA): TGTGCCAGCAGCCGGACAGGGTTCTACGAGCAGTACTTC.

Ten or more counts support this clonotype. The V call is TRBV30, the J call TRBJ1-2; TRBD1 might be the D (5 bases). V lost 1 base to trimming and J lost 1 base, with 10 bases between them. Germline CDR1 and CDR2: GTSNPN and SVGIG (reference sequence). This CDR3 comprises 14 residues. The CDR3 nucleotides read TGTGCCTGGAGTGCCGGGGGGAGTAACTATGGCTACACCTTC. This encodes CAWSAGGSNYGYTF.

This clonotype was seen at least ten times. This rearrangement joins TRBV7-6 to TRBJ1-2, with a possible D match to TRBD1 (5 bases). V was shortened by 1 base and J by 5 bases, with 11 bases between the two germline ends. The CDR3 spans 14 residues. CDR1 and CDR2 from the germline V gene are SGHVS and FNYEAQ. The CDR3 reads CASSLVSEGYGYTF. CDR3 DNA sequence: TGTGCCAGCAGCTTAGTTTCGGAGGGGTATGGCTACACCTTC.

This clonotype was detected many times. The V and J genes are TRBV7-9 and TRBJ2-7, with TRBD2 matching over 11 bases. This CDR3 is 17 amino acids long. Looked up from germline, CDR1 is SEHNR and CDR2 is FQNEAQ (reference sequence). J lost 0 bases, V lost 4 bases, and 8 bases had no gene match. The CDR3 here is CASSSTLAGGISYEQYF. CDR3 nucleotides: TGTGCCAGCAGCTCTACTCTAGCGGGGGGTATCTCCTACGAGCAGTACTTC.

This clonotype showed up many times. The CDR3 reads CASSSTPAGVAQYF. DNA of the CDR3: TGTGCCAGCAGTTCAACCCCGGCGGGAGTGGCGCAGTATTTT. The rearrangement uses TRBV12-3 or TRBV12-4 and TRBJ2-3, with TRBD2 matching over 7 bases. Trimming cost V 4 bases and J 10 bases; bases outside gene matches: 11. This CDR3 is built from 14 residues.

This clonotype came up a few times. J is TRBJ2-2 and V is TRBV6-8; D is unclear. CDR1 and CDR2 from the germline V gene are MNHGY and SAAAGT. CDR3 length: 15 residues. Trimming cost V 10 bases and J 2 bases, with 17 bases left between them. The CDR3 region has the DNA TGTGCCAACTGCCCTCCAGAAACTAACACCGGGGAGCTGTTTTTT. Residues: CANCPPETNTGELFF.

This clonotype occurred many times. The chain links TRBV6-1 to TRBJ2-7; no clear D gene. The CDR3 totals 13 residues. Trimming removed 5 bases from V and 3 bases from J, with 11 bases in between. Looked up from germline, CDR1 is MNHNS and CDR2 is SASEGT. CDR3 nucleotides: TGTGCCAGCAGTAACCGGGCAAACTACGAGCAGTACTTC. It encodes CASSNRANYEQYF.

There are many counts of this clonotype. V gene TRBV2 combines with J gene TRBJ2-1; 8 bases are shared with TRBD2. CDR1 is SNHLY and CDR2 is FYNNEI in the germline V gene. This CDR3 region has 14 residues. The V and J ends lost 7 bases and 4 bases, in that order; junction bases with no gene match: 6. Here the CDR3 DNA reads TGTGCCAGCACGGGTACGGGAGGGTACAATGAGCAGTTCTTC. Its protein product is CASTGTGGYNEQFF.

This clonotype was counted at least ten times. The chain joins TRBV20-1 to TRBJ1-4; D call uncertain. CDR1 is DFQATT and CDR2 is SNEGSKA in the germline V gene (reference sequence). The CDR3 has 14 residues. V was shortened by 4 bases and J by 8 bases, with 17 bases between the two germline ends. Here the CDR3 DNA reads TGCAGTGCTATTTCGGATTATGAGGAGGAAAAACTGTTTTTT. Its translation is CSAISDYEEEKLFF.

This clonotype was counted ten times or more. CDR3 residues: CSVLAVGRETQYF. In DNA, the CDR3 is TGCAGCGTACTAGCGGTGGGTAGGGAGACCCAGTACTTC. The chain employs TRBV29-1 and TRBJ2-5; the match to TRBD2 covers 8 bases. Trimming cost V 6 bases and J 5 bases; bases outside gene matches: 8. The germline V gene encodes CDR1 SQVTM and CDR2 ANQGSEA. The CDR3 covers 13 residues.